This T cell receptor beta chain was recorded in a study of shared clonotypes between healthy human individuals. Study-wide points: Naive CD4 clonotype sharing across a few donors was 4% to 5.5%. Clonotype sharing among donors likely depends on sequencing depth.

This clone has just one count. Its antigen is unidentified. At a deep level, the assay was run. Original handling: There were no quality scores in the junction-only immunoSEQ sequences, so filtering differed. The data were produced by immunoSEQ multiplex PCR, yet TCRdb's version contains in-frame clones alone and is incomplete. V and J calls and clone size are as listed in that table; D and trimming were resolved from the DNA. Here the sample spans roughly 2,000,000 clones, about 95% being singletons. The V gene end was trimmed by 5 bases and the J gene end by 0 bases; junction bases not matched to a gene: 2. Germline V gives CDR1 PRHDT, CDR2 FYEKMQ (reference sequence). This CDR3 region has 14 residues. CD45RO-negative CD8 cells positively selected for CCR7 made up the naive population, which excluded terminally differentiated effector memory CD45RA+ cells.

Sequencing used naive CD8+ T cells sorted from blood. This clonotype was sampled from a man younger than 35 in good health. The J gene is TRBJ2-5, the V gene TRBV13, with TRBD1 matching over 8 bases. The CDR3 sequence is CASSGQGDQETQYF. CDR3 bases: TGTGCCAGCAGCGGACAGGGCGACCAAGAGACCCAGTACTTC.